A selection of T cell receptor beta chains follows, all from one sample in a study of blood T cell repertoires in COVID-19. Measured with immunoSEQ multiplex PCR; TCRdb has only the in-frame clones, and not every one. The data show about 74,000 clones, 70% to 75% seen once. Source material: peripheral blood. The source of these receptors is a man between 65 and 79 years old with acute or convalescent COVID-19. Both conserved end residues are part of each CDR3. The D gene is left open where the match is weak. For some rows the clone size is stated as once, few or many, or as a class when expanded; others skip it.

TRBV18	TRBD1	TRBJ2-2	-	CASSPPGTGAARTGELFF	TGTGCCAGCTCACCACCCGGGACAGGGGCCGCAAGGACCGGGGAGCTGTTTTTT
TRBV7-8	-	TRBJ2-7	-	CASSSQSPSREQYF	TGTGCCAGCAGCTCACAATCTCCTTCTCGAGAGCAGTACTTC
TRBV4-3	-	TRBJ1-2	-	CASSLGVQGPYGYTF	TGCGCCAGCAGCCTCGGGGTCCAAGGACCCTATGGCTACACCTTC
TRBV9	TRBD2	TRBJ2-2	-	CASSVTSTNTGELFF	TGTGCCAGCAGCGTGACTAGCACGAACACCGGGGAGCTGTTTTTT
TRBV5-8	TRBD1	TRBJ1-1	-	CASSPGQGRAFF	TGTGCCAGCAGCCCGGGACAGGGGCGGGCTTTCTTT
TRBV6-2/TRBV6-3	TRBD2	TRBJ2-7	-	CASSSGREREQYF	TGTGCCAGCAGTTCTGGGCGGGAGCGGGAGCAGTACTTC
TRBV25-1	TRBD1	TRBJ2-2	-	CAIQGQGGTGELFF	TGTGCCATCCAAGGACAGGGGGGCACCGGGGAGCTGTTTTTT
TRBV11-2	TRBD1	TRBJ1-6	-	CASSPNSGQDNSPLHF	TGTGCCAGCAGCCCCAATTCGGGACAGGACAATTCACCCCTCCACTTT
TRBV15	TRBD1	TRBJ1-4	-	CATSRLDRGSEKLFF	TGTGCCACCAGCAGGTTGGACAGGGGCAGTGAAAAACTGTTTTTT
TRBV7-8	TRBD1	TRBJ1-2	many	CASTQGVGVYGYTF	TGTGCCAGCACCCAGGGGGTGGGGGTCTATGGCTACACCTTC
TRBV28	TRBD2	TRBJ2-5	once	CASSKTSGRWTQETQYF	TGTGCCAGCAGTAAGACTAGCGGGAGGTGGACACAAGAGACCCAGTACTTC
TRBV11-1	TRBD1	TRBJ1-2	-	CASSLTQGGHSGYTF	TGTGCCAGCAGCTTAACCCAGGGGGGCCATAGCGGCTACACCTTC
TRBV14	TRBD2	TRBJ2-1	few	CASSPLAGGRDEQFF	TGTGCCAGCAGCCCACTAGCGGGAGGTCGGGATGAGCAGTTCTTC
TRBV18	TRBD1	TRBJ1-1	once	CASSPLDRVATEAFF	TGTGCCAGCTCCCCCTTGGACAGGGTGGCTACTGAAGCTTTCTTT
TRBV6-2/TRBV6-3	TRBD2	TRBJ2-3	-	CASSYRASGLPDTQYF	TGTGCCAGCAGTTACAGGGCTAGCGGTCTCCCAGATACGCAGTATTTT
TRBV18	-	TRBJ1-1	-	CASSSGMNTEAFF	TGTGCCAGCTCATCGGGAATGAACACTGAAGCTTTCTTT
TRBV6-5	TRBD1	TRBJ2-5	-	CASSIGTGVSETQYF	TGTGCCAGCAGTATCGGGACAGGCGTTTCGGAGACCCAGTACTTC
TRBV10-1	TRBD2	TRBJ2-2	-	CASSALAGETGELFF	TGCGCCAGCAGTGCGCTAGCGGGAGAAACCGGGGAGCTGTTTTTT
TRBV19	TRBD1	TRBJ2-2	-	CASSPQDRGNTGELFF	TGTGCCAGTAGTCCCCAAGACAGGGGTAACACCGGGGAGCTGTTTTTT
TRBV10-1	TRBD2	TRBJ2-2	-	CASSETRLAENTGELFF	TGCGCCAGCAGTGAGACGAGGCTAGCGGAGAACACCGGGGAGCTGTTTTTT
TRBV5-4	TRBD1	TRBJ1-2	-	CASSVKGQSYGYTF	TGTGCCAGCAGCGTAAAGGGACAGAGCTATGGCTACACCTTC
TRBV5-1	-	TRBJ1-1	-	CASSTGTLNTEAFF	TGCGCCAGCAGCACTGGGACACTGAACACTGAAGCTTTCTTT
TRBV10-3	-	TRBJ2-7	-	CAISETGSRGGYEQYF	TGTGCCATCAGTGAGACAGGGTCCCGAGGAGGCTACGAGCAGTACTTC
TRBV18	TRBD2	TRBJ2-7	few	CASSRGLAGDYEQYF	TGTGCCAGCTCACGCGGACTAGCGGGAGATTACGAGCAGTACTTC
TRBV25-1	TRBD1	TRBJ2-7	-	CASSETGDFYEQYF	TGTGCCAGCAGTGAGACAGGGGATTTCTACGAGCAGTACTTC
TRBV27	TRBD2	TRBJ2-1	once	CASSSPLAGGHNEQFF	TGTGCCAGCAGTTCCCCCCTAGCGGGAGGACACAATGAGCAGTTCTTC
TRBV27	TRBD2	TRBJ2-3	-	CASRGLASTDTQYF	TGTGCCAGCAGGGGACTAGCCAGCACAGATACGCAGTATTTT
TRBV6-6	TRBD1	TRBJ1-5	few	CASSQTGGFNQPQHF	TGTGCCAGCAGTCAGACAGGGGGTTTCAATCAGCCCCAGCATTTT
TRBV7-7	TRBD2	TRBJ2-2	-	CASSFTTAGGTGELFF	TGTGCTAGCAGCTTCACTACGGCGGGAGGCACCGGGGAGCTGTTTTTT
TRBV4-3	TRBD2	TRBJ2-1	-	CASSQIIDLAGAKDGEQFF	TGCGCCAGCAGCCAAATTATTGACCTAGCGGGGGCCAAGGATGGTGAGCAGTTCTTC
TRBV10-3	-	TRBJ2-5	-	CAITGGMEETQYF	TGTGCCATCACCGGCGGGATGGAAGAGACCCAGTACTTC
TRBV28	TRBD1	TRBJ2-5	-	CASSPAGGKQETQYF	TGTGCCAGCAGTCCCGCAGGGGGCAAGCAAGAGACCCAGTACTTC
TRBV3-1/TRBV3-2	-	TRBJ1-1	few	CASSQGAELNTEAFF	TGTGCCAGCAGCCAAGGGGCAGAATTGAACACTGAAGCTTTCTTT
TRBV28	TRBD2	TRBJ2-2	-	CASSRRTSGSFWAGELFF	TGTGCCAGCAGCCGTAGGACTAGCGGGAGTTTTTGGGCCGGGGAGCTGTTTTTT
TRBV7-3	TRBD1	TRBJ2-7	-	CASNGGTGRSYEQYF	TGTGCCAGCAATGGGGGGACAGGGAGGTCCTACGAGCAGTACTTC
TRBV6-4	TRBD2	TRBJ2-1	-	CASSPSTSGNSYNEQFF	TGTGCCAGCAGTCCTTCGACTAGCGGGAACTCCTACAATGAGCAGTTCTTC
TRBV21-1	-	TRBJ2-7	-	CASSKGFDDGRWEQYF	TGTGCCAGCAGCAAAGGATTCGACGACGGGAGATGGGAGCAGTACTTC
TRBV20-1	-	TRBJ2-3	-	CSASDGIGHTDTQYF	TGCAGTGCTAGTGACGGCATCGGACACACAGATACGCAGTATTTT
TRBV29-1	-	TRBJ2-3	-	CSVGGVSTDTQYF	TGCAGCGTTGGGGGGGTTAGCACAGATACGCAGTATTTT
TRBV29-1	TRBD1	TRBJ2-2	-	CSADRGNTGELFF	TGCAGCGCTGACAGGGGGAACACCGGGGAGCTGTTTTTT
TRBV3-1/TRBV3-2	-	TRBJ2-7	once	CASSSAYEQYF	TGTGCCAGCAGCTCTGCCTACGAGCAGTACTTC
TRBV28	TRBD1	TRBJ1-3	-	CASSRGTGLASGNTIYF	TGTGCCAGCAGCCGGGGGACAGGGCTTGCCTCTGGAAACACCATATATTTT
TRBV7-8	TRBD1	TRBJ2-7	-	CASSSSTGTYYEQYF	TGTGCCAGCAGCTCATCGACAGGGACCTACTACGAGCAGTACTTC
TRBV27	-	TRBJ2-3	few	CASRGTSLSTDTQYF	TGTGCCAGCAGGGGGACTTCACTTAGCACAGATACGCAGTATTTT
TRBV4-2	TRBD1	TRBJ2-7	few	CASSQRTGVGFYEQYF	TGTGCCAGCAGCCAACGGACAGGGGTGGGGTTCTACGAGCAGTACTTC
TRBV3-1/TRBV3-2	-	TRBJ2-1	few	CASSLVASVFSEQFF	TGTGCCAGCAGCTTGGTTGCTAGCGTCTTCAGTGAGCAGTTCTTC
TRBV24-1	-	TRBJ2-7	-	CATSGTGPASSYEQYF	TGTGCCACCAGTGGCACAGGGCCAGCATCATCCTACGAGCAGTACTTC
TRBV29-1	-	TRBJ2-5	-	CSVEDLMGHPQETQYF	TGCAGCGTTGAAGATCTAATGGGACACCCCCAAGAGACCCAGTACTTC
TRBV5-1	-	TRBJ2-6	-	CASSFDSGSGANVLTF	TGCGCCAGCAGCTTCGATTCCGGCTCTGGGGCCAACGTCCTGACTTTC
TRBV24-1	TRBD1	TRBJ1-2	-	CATAGQGADGYTF	TGTGCCACCGCAGGACAGGGGGCGGATGGCTACACCTTC
TRBV28	-	TRBJ1-1	-	CASSLTAGESEAFF	TGTGCCAGCAGTTTAACGGCAGGGGAGTCTGAAGCTTTCTTT